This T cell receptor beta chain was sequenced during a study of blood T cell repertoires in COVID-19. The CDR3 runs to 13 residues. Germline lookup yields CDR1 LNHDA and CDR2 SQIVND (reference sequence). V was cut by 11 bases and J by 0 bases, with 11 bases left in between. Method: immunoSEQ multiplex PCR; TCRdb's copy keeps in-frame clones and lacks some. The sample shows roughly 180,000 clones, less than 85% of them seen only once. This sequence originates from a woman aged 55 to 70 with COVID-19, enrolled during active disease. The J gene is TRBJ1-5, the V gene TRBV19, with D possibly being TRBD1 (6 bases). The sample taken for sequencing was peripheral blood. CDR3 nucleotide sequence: TGTGCCGGGGGGGCTATTAGCAATCAGCCCCAGCATTTT. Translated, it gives CAGGAISNQPQHF.